This is a list of T cell receptor beta chains from one sample in a study of cytomegalovirus exposure and HLA in healthy donors. Profiling relied on immunoSEQ multiplex PCR, and the TCRdb table lists in-frame clones only, not all of them. The repertoire has around 150,000 clones, 85% of them found once; the top ten carry less than 2.5%. The sample consisted of PBMCs. Every receptor here comes from a man aged 18 to 29 in good health and CMV-seropositive. CDR3s include the opening cysteine and the closing phenylalanine or tryptophan. D genes are given only for firm matches. Size is stated for part of the rows, as once, few or many counts, or as a class when the clone is expanded.

- - TRBJ2-3 TRBV5-4 CASSFVGASTDTQYF TGTGCCAGCAGCTTCGTGGGCGCTAGCACAGATACGCAGTATTTT
- - TRBJ2-1 TRBV2 CASNKDSSSGNEQFF TGTGCCAGCAATAAAGACAGTTCGTCCGGGAATGAGCAGTTCTTC
- - TRBJ2-7 TRBV19 CASSIGRGERYEQYF TGTGCCAGTAGTATCGGCAGGGGGGAAAGATACGAGCAGTACTTC
- TRBD1 TRBJ1-3 TRBV9 CASSAGQGAAGNTIYF TGTGCCAGCAGCGCGGGACAGGGGGCGGCTGGAAACACCATATATTTT
once TRBD2 TRBJ2-6 TRBV7-2 CASSFAGAGANVLTF TGTGCCAGCAGCTTCGCGGGGGCTGGGGCCAACGTCCTGACTTTC
- TRBD2 TRBJ2-1 TRBV5-4 CASSPSAGGTYNEQFF TGTGCCAGCAGCCCGTCGGCGGGGGGGACCTACAATGAGCAGTTCTTC
- TRBD2 TRBJ2-3 TRBV9 CASSGTGTILTDTQYF TGTGCCAGCAGCGGAACCGGGACTATCCTCACAGATACGCAGTATTTT
- - TRBJ1-2 TRBV11-1 CASSQGTGRDVYGYTF TGTGCCAGCAGCCAAGGAACAGGGCGAGACGTCTATGGCTACACCTTC
- - TRBJ1-1 TRBV9 CASSVGGSPEAFF TGTGCCAGCAGCGTAGGTGGGAGCCCTGAAGCTTTCTTT
- - TRBJ1-1 TRBV30 CASIGDMNTEAFF TGTGCCTCTATAGGGGACATGAACACTGAAGCTTTCTTT
- - TRBJ1-2 TRBV29-1 CSVEGATRDYGYTF TGCAGCGTTGAAGGAGCAACGAGGGACTATGGCTACACCTTC
- TRBD1 TRBJ2-7 TRBV19 CASSRRDSYSYEQYF TGTGCCAGTAGTAGAAGGGACAGTTACTCCTACGAGCAGTACTTC
- TRBD1 TRBJ1-4 TRBV19 CATRDRGDEKLFF TGTGCCACCAGGGACAGGGGAGATGAAAAACTGTTTTTT
once TRBD1 TRBJ1-3 TRBV19 CASSIGSGTGLSGNTIYF TGTGCCAGTAGTATAGGTTCCGGGACAGGGCTTTCTGGAAACACCATATATTTT
- - TRBJ2-3 TRBV27 CASSSWGHTSTDTQYF TGTGCCAGCAGTAGCTGGGGACACACTAGCACAGATACGCAGTATTTT
- - TRBJ2-7 TRBV4-1 CASSQGLGAAEQYF TGCGCCAGCAGCCAAGGATTGGGGGCTGCCGAGCAGTACTTC
- - TRBJ1-1 TRBV7-2 CASSLANGGHGTEAFF TGCGCCAGCAGCTTAGCCAACGGGGGGCACGGGACTGAAGCTTTCTTT
- TRBD1 TRBJ2-7 TRBV10-3 CAINPGTGTYEQYF TGTGCCATCAACCCCGGGACAGGGACCTACGAGCAGTACTTC
- - TRBJ2-1 TRBV29-1 CSVEGGGKWYNEQFF TGCAGCGTCGAGGGGGGGGGAAAGTGGTACAATGAGCAGTTCTTC
- TRBD2 TRBJ2-1 TRBV4-3 CASSQGTPSGGENNEQFF TGCGCCAGCAGCCAAGGGACCCCTAGCGGGGGGGAAAACAATGAGCAGTTCTTC
- - TRBJ1-1 TRBV2 CASSERQRTNTLRGTEAFF TGTGCCAGCAGTGAGCGGCAGAGGACCAATACCTTAAGGGGCACTGAAGCTTTCTTT
- TRBD1 TRBJ1-1 TRBV9 CASREQGSTEAFF TGTGCCAGCAGAGAACAGGGGTCCACTGAAGCTTTCTTT
- - TRBJ1-2 TRBV10-3 CAISGSSERGYTF TGTGCCATCAGTGGAAGCAGTGAGCGGGGCTACACCTTC
- TRBD2 TRBJ2-3 TRBV4-1 CASSSAGGGTDTQYF TGCGCCAGCAGCTCGGCGGGGGGAGGAACAGATACGCAGTATTTT
- TRBD1 TRBJ1-6 TRBV5-8 CASSLTGGRSPLHF TGTGCCAGCAGCTTGACAGGGGGCCGGTCACCCCTCCACTTT
- - TRBJ1-4 TRBV2 CASSEQGSATNEKLFF TGTGCCAGCAGTGAACAGGGGTCCGCAACTAATGAAAAACTGTTTTTT
many - TRBJ2-5 TRBV15 CATSRGSAEETQYF TGTGCCACCAGCAGAGGATCGGCGGAAGAGACCCAGTACTTC
- - TRBJ1-2 TRBV18 CASSLGRASNYGYTF TGTGCCAGCTCACTTGGGCGGGCCTCTAACTATGGCTACACCTTC
- TRBD2 TRBJ2-7 TRBV4-3 CASSQANSGGDITYEQYF TGCGCCAGCAGCCAAGCGAATAGCGGGGGAGACATAACCTACGAGCAGTACTTC
- TRBD1 TRBJ1-2 TRBV19 CASSTGGINYGYTF TGTGCCAGTAGTACAGGGGGGATTAACTATGGCTACACCTTC
- - TRBJ2-7 TRBV19 CASSRSGWIEQYF TGTGCCAGTAGTCGCAGCGGGTGGATCGAGCAGTACTTC
- - TRBJ1-1 TRBV7-9 CASSRAQGVNTEAFF TGTGCCAGCAGTCGTGCACAGGGAGTTAACACTGAAGCTTTCTTT
- - TRBJ1-4 TRBV19 CASNRRENEKLFF TGTGCCAGTAACCGCAGGGAAAATGAAAAACTGTTTTTT
- - TRBJ2-2 TRBV5-1 CASHSGMNTGELFF TGCGCCAGCCACTCAGGGATGAACACCGGGGAGCTGTTTTTT
once - TRBJ2-1 TRBV19 CASSIGGYNEQFF TGTGCCAGTAGCATCGGGGGATACAATGAGCAGTTCTTC
- TRBD1 TRBJ2-3 TRBV18 CASSPSGTGFGTDTQYF TGTGCCAGCTCACCATCCGGGACAGGTTTCGGCACAGATACGCAGTATTTT
- - TRBJ1-2 TRBV5-6 CASSRDPSPGYGYTF TGTGCCAGCAGCCGTGACCCTTCCCCGGGGTATGGCTACACCTTC
- TRBD1 TRBJ1-2 TRBV25-1 CASSTGGAGYGYTF TGTGCCAGCAGCACAGGGGGCGCAGGATATGGCTACACCTTC
- - TRBJ2-2 TRBV27 CASSFLNTGELFF TGTGCCAGCAGTTTCTTGAACACCGGGGAGCTGTTTTTT
- - TRBJ1-6 TRBV6-6 CATTPGFGSPLHF TGTGCCACCACTCCGGGGTTTGGTTCACCCCTCCACTTT
- - TRBJ1-2 TRBV29-1 CSVEEKGKFREVGGYTF TGCAGCGTTGAGGAGAAGGGGAAGTTTAGGGAGGTGGGTGGCTACACCTTC
- TRBD1 TRBJ1-5 TRBV7-9 CASSLVGQGDFGQPQHF TGTGCCAGCAGCTTAGTGGGACAGGGGGATTTTGGCCAGCCCCAGCATTTT
few TRBD1 TRBJ1-4 TRBV7-8 CASSYYYWDRRKEKLFF TGTGCCAGCAGCTATTATTACTGGGACAGGCGTAAAGAAAAACTGTTTTTT
- - TRBJ1-1 TRBV18 CASSPLAFNTEAFF TGTGCCAGCTCACCATTAGCATTCAACACTGAAGCTTTCTTT
- - TRBJ1-1 TRBV19 CASSISPGSNTEAFF TGTGCCAGTAGTATATCCCCAGGGTCGAACACTGAAGCTTTCTTT
- - TRBJ2-1 TRBV5-5 CASSLGGGRSYNEQFF TGTGCCAGCAGCCTTGGAGGGGGCCGCTCCTACAATGAGCAGTTCTTC
- TRBD2 TRBJ2-5 TRBV4-3 CASSQDARGGARETQYF TGCGCCAGCAGCCAAGATGCGCGGGGGGGTGCCCGGGAGACCCAGTACTTC
- - TRBJ1-6 TRBV7-9 CASSLVGAGTLGGNSPLHF TGTGCCAGCAGCTTAGTGGGGGCCGGGACACTTGGCGGTAATTCACCCCTCCACTTT
- TRBD1 TRBJ1-1 TRBV30 CAWSVPTDRANPTEAFF TGTGCCTGGAGTGTTCCAACGGACAGGGCGAATCCCACTGAAGCTTTCTTT